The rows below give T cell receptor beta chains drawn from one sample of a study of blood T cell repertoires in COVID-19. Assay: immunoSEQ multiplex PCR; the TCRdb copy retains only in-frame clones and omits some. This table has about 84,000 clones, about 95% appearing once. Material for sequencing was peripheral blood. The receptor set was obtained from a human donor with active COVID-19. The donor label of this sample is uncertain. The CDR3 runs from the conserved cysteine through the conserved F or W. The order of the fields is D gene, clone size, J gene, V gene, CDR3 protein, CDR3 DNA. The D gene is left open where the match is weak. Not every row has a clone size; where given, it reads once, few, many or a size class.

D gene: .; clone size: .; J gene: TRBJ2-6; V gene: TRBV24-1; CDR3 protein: CAIGWRADSGANVLTF; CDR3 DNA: TGTGCCATCGGCTGGAGGGCGGACTCTGGGGCCAACGTCCTGACTTTC
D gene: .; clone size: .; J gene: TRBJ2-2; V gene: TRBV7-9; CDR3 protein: CASSLEGVNTGELFF; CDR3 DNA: TGTGCCAGCAGCTTAGAGGGGGTGAACACCGGGGAGCTGTTTTTT
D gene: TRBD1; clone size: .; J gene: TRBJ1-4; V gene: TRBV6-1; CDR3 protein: CASSEQGAIEKLFF; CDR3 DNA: TGTGCCAGCAGTGAACAGGGGGCCATTGAAAAACTGTTTTTT
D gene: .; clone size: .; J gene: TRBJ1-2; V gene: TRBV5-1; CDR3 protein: CASSVLQGSYGYTF; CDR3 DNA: TGCGCCAGCAGCGTATTACAGGGATCCTATGGCTACACCTTC
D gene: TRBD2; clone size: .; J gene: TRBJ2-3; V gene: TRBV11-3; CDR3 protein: CASSLLAGGSTDTQYF; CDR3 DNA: TGTGCCAGCAGCCTCCTAGCGGGGGGGAGCACAGATACGCAGTATTTT
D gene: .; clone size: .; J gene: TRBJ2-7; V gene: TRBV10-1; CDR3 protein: CASSDHGRGAYEQYF; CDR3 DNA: TGCGCCAGCAGTGACCACGGGCGGGGAGCCTACGAGCAGTACTTC
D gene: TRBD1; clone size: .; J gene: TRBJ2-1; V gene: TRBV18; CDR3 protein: CASSPLGQGGNEQFF; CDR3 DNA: TGTGCCAGCTCACCATTGGGACAGGGCGGCAATGAGCAGTTCTTC
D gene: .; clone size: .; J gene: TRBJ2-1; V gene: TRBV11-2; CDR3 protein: CASSRGIGEQFF; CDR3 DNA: TGTGCCAGCAGCCGGGGGATCGGTGAGCAGTTCTTC
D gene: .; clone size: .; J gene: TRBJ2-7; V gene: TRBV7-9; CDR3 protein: CASSLPQAGGHEQYF; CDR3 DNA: TGTGCCAGCAGCTTACCTCAGGCAGGTGGCCACGAGCAGTACTTC
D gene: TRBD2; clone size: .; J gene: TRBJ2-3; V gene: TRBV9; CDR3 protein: CASSLTPGTSGGSDTQYF; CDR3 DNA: TGTGCCAGCAGCCTTACACCTGGGACTAGCGGGGGTTCAGATACGCAGTATTTT
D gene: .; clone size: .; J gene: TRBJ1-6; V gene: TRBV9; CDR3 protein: CASSVGPSSYNSPLHF; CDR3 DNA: TGTGCCAGCAGCGTAGGGCCTAGCTCCTATAATTCACCCCTCCACTTT
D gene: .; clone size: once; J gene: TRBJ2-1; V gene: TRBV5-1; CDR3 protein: CASSSAGQNEQFF; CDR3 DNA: TGCGCCAGCAGCTCCGCGGGGCAAAATGAGCAGTTCTTC
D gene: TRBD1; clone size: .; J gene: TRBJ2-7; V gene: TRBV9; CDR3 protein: CASSDEGAGTYEQYF; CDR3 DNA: TGTGCCAGCAGCGACGAGGGGGCAGGGACCTACGAGCAGTACTTC
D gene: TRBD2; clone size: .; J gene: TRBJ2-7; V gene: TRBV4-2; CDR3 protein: CASSPTLGGVGEQYF; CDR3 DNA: TGTGCCAGCAGCCCCACTTTGGGGGGGGTGGGCGAGCAGTACTTC
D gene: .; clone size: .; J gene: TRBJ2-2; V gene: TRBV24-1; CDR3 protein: CATSDAGLTTGELFF; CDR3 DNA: TGTGCCACCAGTGATGCGGGACTTACGACCGGGGAGCTGTTTTTT
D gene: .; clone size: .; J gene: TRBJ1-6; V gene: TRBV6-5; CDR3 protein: CASSYSGQGAGALHF; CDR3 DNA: TGTGCCAGCAGTTACTCGGGACAAGGGGCCGGAGCCCTCCACTTT
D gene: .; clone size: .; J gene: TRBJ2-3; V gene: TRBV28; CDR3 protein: CASKPTGEGDTQYF; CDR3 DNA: TGTGCCAGCAAACCGACAGGGGAGGGAGATACGCAGTATTTT
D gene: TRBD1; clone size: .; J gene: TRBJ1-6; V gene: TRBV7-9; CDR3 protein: CASSLTGANSPLHF; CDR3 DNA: TGTGCCAGCAGCCTGACAGGGGCTAATTCACCCCTCCACTTT
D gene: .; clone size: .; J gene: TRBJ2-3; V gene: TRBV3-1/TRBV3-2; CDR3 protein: CASSRTQTSTDTQYF; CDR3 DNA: TGTGCCAGCAGCCGGACTCAGACTAGCACAGATACGCAGTATTTT
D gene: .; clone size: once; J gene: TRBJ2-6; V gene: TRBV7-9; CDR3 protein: CASSPRGRPGANVLTF; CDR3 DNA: TGTGCCAGCAGCCCGAGAGGCAGACCTGGGGCCAACGTCCTGACTTTC
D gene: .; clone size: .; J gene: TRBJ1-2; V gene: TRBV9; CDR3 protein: CASSVGPADYGYTF; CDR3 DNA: TGTGCCAGCAGCGTAGGTCCCGCAGACTATGGCTACACCTTC
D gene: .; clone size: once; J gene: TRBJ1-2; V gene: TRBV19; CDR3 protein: CASMDRWNYGYTF; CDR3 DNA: TGTGCCAGTATGGACAGATGGAACTATGGCTACACCTTC
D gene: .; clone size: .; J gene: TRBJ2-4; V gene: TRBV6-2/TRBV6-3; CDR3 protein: CASSPRQTIAKNIQYF; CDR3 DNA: TGTGCCAGCAGTCCGAGACAGACAATAGCCAAAAACATTCAGTACTTC